One T cell receptor beta chain is described in this entry. This clone was picked up many times. The antigen this receptor binds is unknown. Base qualities are not provided; no much larger clone lies one nucleotide away. The library was generated by PCR. TCRdb shows the sequencer as Illumina HiSeq 4000. High-throughput sequencing was used to profile the TCR beta-chain CDR3 region of each patient. In the source study's methods: The researchers built a classifier to tell apart papillary thyroid cancer patients with distant metastasis, based on CDR3 differences among clinicopathological groups. The Shannon index was used to measure repertoire diversity, and the Morisita-Horn index was used to measure how similar tumor and blood repertoires were. TCRdb trimmed public reads at Q25 via fastp, called clones via MiXCR and kept in-frame beta chains. The V and J calls and clone size come from TCRdb's table, not from the authors' own analysis. For this sample the table gives some 64,000 clones, of which under 5% were detected only once. About a fifth of the sample rests with the top ten.

The source of the sample is a study of metastatic and nonmetastatic thyroid tumors (dated by TCRdb to 2020 to 2021). Looking at the study overall: Repertoires were compared across peripheral blood and tumor or nodule tissue samples from malignant and benign thyroid patients.

Its CDR3 holds 15 amino acids, cysteine through phenylalanine. CDR3 DNA is the only sequence kept; it has 45 bases, read in frame from the first base. The junction shows trimming of 0 bases on V and 1 base on J, plus 10 bases between the germline ends. CDR1 and CDR2 (DFQATT, SNEGSKA) derive from the germline V gene (reference sequence). None of the patients had been given any treatment before thyroid surgery. Using T-cell receptor beta sequencing, the researchers looked back retrospectively at clinical samples from patients, gathered between about 2011 and 2018. Study-wide conclusions, independent of this receptor: In both blood and tumor samples, malignant tumors were reported to have significantly higher TCR beta diversity than benign nodules.

The chain employs TRBV20-1 and TRBJ1-5, with no confidently assigned D gene. The clonotype was recovered from a female donor with papillary thyroid cancer or a benign thyroid nodule (not recorded which). Some clones in this sample may be carry-over from other donors' samples. What was sequenced was blood. In nucleotide form, the sequence is TGCAGTGCTAGAGATTCCGGGAGGAGCAATCAGCCCCAGCATTTT. Its protein reads: CSARDSGRSNQPQHF.